Listed below are T cell receptor beta chains from one sample, sequenced in a study of T cells in Graves' hyperthyroidism and ophthalmopathy. TCRdb re-analysed the multiplex PCR reads in MiXCR, keeping a single row per CDR3 protein. Of 490,000 or so distinct CDR3 sequences listed, around a fifth are singletons. The sequenced sample was blood. The receptors were gathered from a woman in her sixties or seventies with Graves' ophthalmopathy. CDR3s include the opening cysteine and the closing phenylalanine or tryptophan. D genes are given only for firm matches.

>TRBJ2-3|TRBD2|TRBV7-3
CASSVSSGRTDTQYF
>TRBJ1-6|NA|TRBV7-9
CASSSVGTSSYNSPLHF
>TRBJ2-7|TRBD2|TRBV12-3/TRBV12-4
CASSPGLAGVSYEQYF
>TRBJ1-1|NA|TRBV7-2
CASSLIGPGWTEAFF
>TRBJ2-3|NA|TRBV9
CASTVDMGYTADTQYF
>TRBJ2-7|NA|TRBV28
CASSSTDRHYEQYF
>TRBJ2-5|NA|TRBV20-1
CSASKRQETQYF
>TRBJ2-3|TRBD2|TRBV10-2
CASTPSGSSTDTQYF
>TRBJ1-3|NA|TRBV9
CASSVGRPRNTIYF
>TRBJ1-1|NA|TRBV28
CASSFTVMGRLGTEAFF
>TRBJ2-3|TRBD2|TRBV6-2/TRBV6-3
CASSEGLAGLRYTQYF
>TRBJ2-7|NA|TRBV30
CAWSVGGSYEQYF
>TRBJ2-7|TRBD2|TRBV6-1
CASSGLAESSYEQYF
>TRBJ2-3|TRBD2|TRBV7-8
CASSLTGGPPDTQYF
>TRBJ2-3|NA|TRBV5-1
CASSLGVNQGTDTQYF
>TRBJ2-3|NA|TRBV11-1
CASNIEGVSTDTQYF
>TRBJ2-1|NA|TRBV20-1
CSAKQTSSYNEQFF
>TRBJ2-7|NA|TRBV4-3
CASSQDRLYGIYEQYF
>TRBJ1-6|NA|TRBV13
CASSLGGSVPNSPLHF
>TRBJ2-7|NA|TRBV10-1
CASSERGTEQYF
>TRBJ1-4|TRBD1|TRBV2
CASTNPSAPRGFGEKLFF
>TRBJ2-5|TRBD2|TRBV28
CASSPGRSGSPQETQYF
>TRBJ1-3|NA|TRBV6-1
CASSGGTSGNTIYF
>TRBJ1-2|NA|TRBV3-1
CASSQPVGGNYGYTF
>TRBJ2-3|TRBD2|TRBV24-1
CATSDCLAGEKTDTQYF
>TRBJ2-1|NA|TRBV3-1
CASSQDLLSNEQFF
>TRBJ2-5|NA|TRBV13
CASSVFGEGETQYF
>TRBJ2-6|NA|TRBV12-3/TRBV12-4
CASSLSSSGANVLTF
>TRBJ2-7|TRBD2|TRBV20-1
CSAPGLLTYEQYF
>TRBJ1-1|TRBD1|TRBV6-2/TRBV6-3
CASSYSSGGGTEAFF
>TRBJ2-7|TRBD2|TRBV28
CASSLGLAGGAWRESYEQYF
>TRBJ2-7|NA|TRBV10-2
CASSASSLEQYF
>TRBJ1-4|TRBD1|TRBV12-3/TRBV12-4
CASSPDRGRGEKLFF
>TRBJ1-2|TRBD1|TRBV15
CATSRDIEGAEGYTF
>TRBJ2-1|NA|TRBV11-2
CASSLVTQGGQFF
>TRBJ1-2|NA|TRBV24-1
CATSDRLGGLGGYTF
>TRBJ2-1|TRBD2|TRBV11-3
CASSSLASGNEQFF
>TRBJ2-1|NA|TRBV20-1
CSARGAYNEQFF
>TRBJ1-6|NA|TRBV10-2
CASSERQSRNSPLHF
>TRBJ2-2|NA|TRBV7-7
CTSSLGTGELFF
>TRBJ2-3|TRBD2|TRBV7-3
CASSLSSGAVDTQYF
>TRBJ2-1|NA|TRBV24-1
CATSVPGGNEQFF
>TRBJ1-2|TRBD1|TRBV28
CASSFPLGTGGGYGYTF
>TRBJ1-2|TRBD1|TRBV12-5
CASGLAPTGNYGYTF
>TRBJ1-1|NA|TRBV6-1
CASGLTVNTEAFF
>TRBJ1-4|NA|TRBV28
CASSTGAAGVATNEKLFF
>TRBJ2-7|TRBD1|TRBV28
CASRSTGETYEQYF
>TRBJ1-1|NA|TRBV7-3
CASSLTWGAEAFF
>TRBJ2-1|TRBD2|TRBV19
CASSSRGSGSWNEQFF
>TRBJ1-4|NA|TRBV2
CASSVSGGGTNEKLFF
>TRBJ2-5|NA|TRBV29-1
CSVDEARETQYF
>TRBJ2-3|TRBD1|TRBV20-1
CSASLGDSWLAGTDTQYF
>TRBJ2-7|NA|TRBV19
CASSPPATREQYF
>TRBJ1-5|NA|TRBV20-1
CSALRDKNQPQHF
>TRBJ2-4|NA|TRBV7-9
CASSLIQNIQYF